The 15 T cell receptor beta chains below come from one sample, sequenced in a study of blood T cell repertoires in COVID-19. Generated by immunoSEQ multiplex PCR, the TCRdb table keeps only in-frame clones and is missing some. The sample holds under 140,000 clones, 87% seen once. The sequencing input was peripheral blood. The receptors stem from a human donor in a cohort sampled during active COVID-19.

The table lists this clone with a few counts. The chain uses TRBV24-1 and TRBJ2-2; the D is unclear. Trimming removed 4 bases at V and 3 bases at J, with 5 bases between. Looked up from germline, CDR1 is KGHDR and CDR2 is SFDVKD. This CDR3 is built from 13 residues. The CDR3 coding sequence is TGTGCCACCAGTGACCTAGACACCGGGGAGCTGTTTTTT. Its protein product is CATSDLDTGELFF.

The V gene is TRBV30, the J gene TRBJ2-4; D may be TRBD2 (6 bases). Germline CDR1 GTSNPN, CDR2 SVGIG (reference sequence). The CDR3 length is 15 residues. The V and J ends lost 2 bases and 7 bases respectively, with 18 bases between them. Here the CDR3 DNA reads TGTGCCTGGAGTCCCCAAGGAGCGGGTTCGAACATTCAGTACTTC. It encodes CAWSPQGAGSNIQYF.

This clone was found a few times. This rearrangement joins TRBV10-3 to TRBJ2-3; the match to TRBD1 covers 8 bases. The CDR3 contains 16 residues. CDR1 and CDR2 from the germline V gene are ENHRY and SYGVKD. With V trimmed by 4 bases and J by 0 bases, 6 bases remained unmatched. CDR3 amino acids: CAISVGTGTSTDTQYF. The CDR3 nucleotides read TGTGCCATCAGTGTCGGGACAGGCACTAGCACAGATACGCAGTATTTT.

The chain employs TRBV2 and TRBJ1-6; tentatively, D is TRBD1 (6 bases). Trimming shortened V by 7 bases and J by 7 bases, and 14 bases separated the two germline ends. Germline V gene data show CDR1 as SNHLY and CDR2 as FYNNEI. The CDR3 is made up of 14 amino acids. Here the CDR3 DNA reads TGTGCCAGCATGCCGACAGGTGTCAATTCACCCCTCCACTTT. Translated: CASMPTGVNSPLHF.

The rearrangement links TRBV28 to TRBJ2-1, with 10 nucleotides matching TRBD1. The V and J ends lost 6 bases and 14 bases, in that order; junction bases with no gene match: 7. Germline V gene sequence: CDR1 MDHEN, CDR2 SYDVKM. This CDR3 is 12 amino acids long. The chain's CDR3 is CASREFGTGEFF. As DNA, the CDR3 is TGTGCCAGCAGGGAGTTCGGGACAGGGGAGTTCTTC.

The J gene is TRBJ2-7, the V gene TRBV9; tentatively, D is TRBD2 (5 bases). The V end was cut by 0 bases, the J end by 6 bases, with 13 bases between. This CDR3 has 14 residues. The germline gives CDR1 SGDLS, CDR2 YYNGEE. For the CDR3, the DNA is TGTGCCAGCAGCGTAGGTTGGGGAGCGCCCGAGCAGTACTTC. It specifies CASSVGWGAPEQYF.

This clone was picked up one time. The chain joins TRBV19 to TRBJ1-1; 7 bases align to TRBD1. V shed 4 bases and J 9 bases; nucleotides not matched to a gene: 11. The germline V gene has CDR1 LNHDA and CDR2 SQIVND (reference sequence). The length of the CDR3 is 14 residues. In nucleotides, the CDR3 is TGTGCCAGTAGTAGAGGCTGGGACAGCCTAAAAGCTTTCTTT. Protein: CASSRGWDSLKAFF.

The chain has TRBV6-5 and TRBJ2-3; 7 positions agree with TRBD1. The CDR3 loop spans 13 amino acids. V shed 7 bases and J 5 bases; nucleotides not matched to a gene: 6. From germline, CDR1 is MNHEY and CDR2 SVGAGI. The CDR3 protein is CASNPAGGDTQYF. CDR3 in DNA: TGTGCCAGCAACCCCGCAGGGGGAGATACGCAGTATTTT.

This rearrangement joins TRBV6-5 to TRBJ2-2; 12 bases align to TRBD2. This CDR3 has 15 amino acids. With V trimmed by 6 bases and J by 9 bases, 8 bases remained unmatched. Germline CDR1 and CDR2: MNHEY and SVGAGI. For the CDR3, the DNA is TGTGCCAGCAGAACACTAGCGGGGGGTTCTCGGGAGCTGTTTTTT. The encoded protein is CASRTLAGGSRELFF.

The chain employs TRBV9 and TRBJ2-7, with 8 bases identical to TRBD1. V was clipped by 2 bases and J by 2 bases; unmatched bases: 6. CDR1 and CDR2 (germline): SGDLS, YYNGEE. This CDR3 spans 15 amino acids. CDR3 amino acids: CASSVAGTGTYEQYF. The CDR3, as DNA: TGTGCCAGCAGCGTCGCCGGGACAGGAACCTACGAGCAGTACTTC.

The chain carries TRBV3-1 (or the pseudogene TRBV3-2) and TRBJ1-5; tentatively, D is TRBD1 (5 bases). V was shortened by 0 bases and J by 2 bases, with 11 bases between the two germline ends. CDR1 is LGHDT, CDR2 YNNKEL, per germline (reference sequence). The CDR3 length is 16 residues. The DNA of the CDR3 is TGTGCCAGCAGCCAAGATGGGGGGGTAGGCAATCAGCCCCAGCATTTT. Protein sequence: CASSQDGGVGNQPQHF.

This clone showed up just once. CDR3 coding DNA: TGTGCCAGCAGTTGGAGGGGCAGTACCTCTGGAAACACCATATATTTT. As protein: CASSWRGSTSGNTIYF. This chain uses TRBV6-2 or TRBV6-3 with TRBJ1-3, with D possibly TRBD1 on 5 matching bases. Germline V CDR1 and CDR2: MNHEY, SVGEGT. The CDR3 runs 16 residues. Between the trimmed V and J ends, which lost 4 bases and 0 bases, there was a span of 13 bases.

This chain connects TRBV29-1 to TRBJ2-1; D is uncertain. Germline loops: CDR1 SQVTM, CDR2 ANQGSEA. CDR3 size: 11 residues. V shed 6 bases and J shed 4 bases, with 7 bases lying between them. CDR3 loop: CSVVRYNEQFF. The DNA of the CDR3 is TGCAGCGTAGTGAGATACAATGAGCAGTTCTTC.

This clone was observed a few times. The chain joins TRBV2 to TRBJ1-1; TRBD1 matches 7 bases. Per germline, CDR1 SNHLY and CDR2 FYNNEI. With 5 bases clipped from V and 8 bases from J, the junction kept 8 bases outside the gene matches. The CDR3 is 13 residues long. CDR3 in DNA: TGTGCCAGCAGTCTCGTAAGGGGGCGCGAAGCTTTCTTT. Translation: CASSLVRGREAFF.

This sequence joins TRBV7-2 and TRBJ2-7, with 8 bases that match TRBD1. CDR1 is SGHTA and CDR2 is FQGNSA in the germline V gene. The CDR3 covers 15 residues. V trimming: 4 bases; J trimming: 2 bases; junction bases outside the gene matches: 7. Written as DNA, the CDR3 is TGTGCCAGCAGCTCTTCCGGGACAGGTCCCTACGAGCAGTACTTC. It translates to CASSSSGTGPYEQYF. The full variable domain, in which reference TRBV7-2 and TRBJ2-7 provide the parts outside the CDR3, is GAGVSQSPSNKVTEKGKDVELRCDPISGHTALYWYRQSLGQGLEFLIYFQGNSAPDKSGLPSDRFSAERTGGSVSTLTIQRTQQEDSAVYLCASSSSGTGPYEQYFGPGTRLTVT.